This passage covers 31 T cell receptor beta chains from one sample sequenced in a study of radiation and T cells in renal cell carcinoma. Profiled with immunoSEQ multiplex PCR; TCRdb holds only in-frame clones, not every one. This table has approximately 23,000 clones, around 85% appearing once. The time point here: blood 2 weeks post-SBRT. The treatment is: 15 Gy SBRT to primary tumor, nephrectomy 4 weeks later. The specimen was blood, collected from a patient whose treatment included radiotherapy and nephrectomy. The receptors come from a man in his sixties with renal cell carcinoma.

This clone was detected a few times. V gene TRBV6-1 combines with J gene TRBJ1-3; D remains ambiguous. This CDR3 comprises 12 residues. Germline CDR1 MNHNS, CDR2 SASEGT. V was trimmed by 3 bases and J by 3 bases, leaving 3 bases between them. As DNA, the CDR3 is TGTGCCAGCAGTGAGGTTGGAAACACCATATATTTT. Translated, it gives CASSEVGNTIYF.

The chain combines TRBV18 with TRBJ2-2; the match to TRBD1 covers 9 bases. CDR1 and CDR2 (germline): KGHSH, LQKENI. V trimming: 5 bases; J trimming: 2 bases; junction bases outside the gene matches: 6. CDR3 length: 16 amino acids. This chain's CDR3 is CASSSTGGANTGELFF. In nucleotides, the CDR3 is TGTGCCAGCTCATCGACAGGGGGAGCCAACACCGGGGAGCTGTTTTTT.

This clone occurred a few times. The CDR3 coding sequence is TGTGCCAGCAGCTTGGATCCATACAGAGACGGGCTTGAAGCTTTCTTT. The encoded protein is CASSLDPYRDGLEAFF. V is TRBV7-9 and J is TRBJ1-1; D unclear. The germline V gene encodes CDR1 SEHNR and CDR2 FQNEAQ (reference sequence). V was pared by 3 bases and J by 7 bases, with 21 bases between. The CDR3 is 16 amino acids.

In its sample, this clone was seen a few times. The V gene is TRBV27, the J gene TRBJ1-6; 7 bases are a match to TRBD1. There are 16 residues in the CDR3. The germline V gene has CDR1 MNHEY and CDR2 SMNVEV (reference sequence). The V segment lost 6 bases and the J segment 5 bases; nucleotides outside the gene matches: 10. The CDR3 region has the DNA TGTGCCAGCAGCTTTGGCCGGGACAGCGATAATTCACCCCTCCACTTT. It yields the protein CASSFGRDSDNSPLHF.

This sequence joins TRBV5-1 and TRBJ2-5, with TRBD2 matching 10 bases. The junction had 14 bases not matched to a gene; V was cut back by 3 bases and J by 9 bases. The CDR3 sequence is 16 residues long. Germline V gene data show CDR1 as SGHRS and CDR2 as YFSETQ. The CDR3 nucleotides read TGCGCCAGCAGCTCGGGGGGGCTAGCGGGAGTGGCGGCCCAGTACTTC. Residues: CASSSGGLAGVAAQYF.

The chain uses TRBV30 and TRBJ1-1, with D possibly being TRBD1 (6 bases). CDR3 length equals 12 residues. Germline CDR1 is GTSNPN and CDR2 is SVGIG (reference sequence). Trimming took off 1 base at V and 7 bases at J, with 10 bases between the two ends. The CDR3 DNA sequence: TGTGCCTGGAGTGCTACAGGGTTTGAAGCTTTCTTT. Residues: CAWSATGFEAFF.

The J gene is TRBJ2-5, the V gene TRBV15, with unresolved D. Germline CDR1 and CDR2: LNHNV and YYDKDF (reference sequence). This CDR3 has 15 amino acids. V was cut by 3 bases and J by 4 bases, with 15 bases left in between. The CDR3 bases are TGTGCCACCAGCAGCACCACCATTGGGGTAGAGACCCAGTACTTC. Encoded protein: CATSSTTIGVETQYF. Based on the CDR3 plus reference TRBV15 and TRBJ2-5, the full variable domain is DAMVIQNPRYQVTQFGKPVTLSCSQTLNHNVMYWYQQKSSQAPKLLFHYYDKDFNNEADTPDNFQSRRPNTSFCFLDIRSPGLGDTAMYLCATSSTTIGVETQYFGPGTRLLVL.

In nucleotides, the CDR3 is TGTGCCAGCAGTCTCGGACAGAGCTACGAGCAGTACTTC. Translation gives CASSLGQSYEQYF. The rearrangement joins TRBV27 to TRBJ2-7; D perhaps matches TRBD1 (6 bases). The germline V gene has CDR1 MNHEY and CDR2 SMNVEV (reference sequence). V was shortened by 5 bases and J by 3 bases, with 11 bases between the two germline ends. The CDR3 is 13 amino acids.

Only one count was recorded for this clone. DNA for the CDR3: TGTGCCAGCAGCCTCACCGCTGCTAGCGGCCCTCAGGTGGGGGAGCTGTTTTTT. Translation: CASSLTAASGPQVGELFF. The V and J genes are TRBV5-5 and TRBJ2-2; 7 bases agree with TRBD2. The CDR3 length is 18 residues. After removal of 4 bases from V and 8 bases from J, the junction contained 20 bases not matched to a gene. Germline CDR1 and CDR2: SGHKS and YYEKEE (reference sequence).

The chain employs TRBV7-2 and TRBJ2-3; possible D gene TRBD2, 5 bases. Germline-derived CDR1 and CDR2 are SGHTA and FQGNSA. This CDR3 is built from 13 residues. V was trimmed by 5 bases and J by 2 bases, leaving 8 bases between them. CDR3 sequence reads: CASSPGITDTQYF. The CDR3 DNA sequence: TGTGCCAGCAGCCCCGGGATCACAGATACGCAGTATTTT.

This clone was counted between two and nine times. The chain joins TRBV4-3 to TRBJ1-1; D is unresolved. Germline values: CDR1 LGHNA, CDR2 YSLEER. This CDR3 has 13 residues. The V end was cut by 1 base, the J end by 1 base, with 4 bases between. CDR3: CASSQGANTEAFF. The CDR3 bases are TGCGCCAGCAGCCAAGGGGCGAACACTGAAGCTTTCTTT.

This chain connects TRBV2 to TRBJ1-1; D gene uncertain. The CDR3 is 17 amino acids. From germline, CDR1 is SNHLY and CDR2 FYNNEI. V gave up 9 bases and J gave up 3 bases, with 26 bases separating them. The chain's CDR3 is CARAYVGRLIGDTEAFF. The CDR3 nucleotides are TGTGCCAGGGCGTATGTGGGGAGGCTAATCGGGGACACTGAAGCTTTCTTT.

This rearrangement joins TRBV6-1 to TRBJ1-4, with 7 positions matching TRBD1. Germline V gene lookup returns CDR1 MNHNS and CDR2 SASEGT. With V trimmed by 6 bases and J by 8 bases, 12 bases remained unmatched. The CDR3 covers 15 residues. The CDR3 here is CASSATGVEGEKLFF. Here the CDR3 DNA reads TGTGCCAGCAGCGCCACAGGGGTTGAGGGCGAAAAACTGTTTTTT.

The chain links TRBV23-1 to TRBJ2-4; D may match TRBD1 or TRBD2 (6 bases each). TRBV23-1 is annotated as an ORF whose role is uncertain. This CDR3 is 14 amino acids long. Deletions cut 4 bases from V and 11 bases from J, with 18 bases between. The CDR3 nucleotides read TGCGCCAGCAGTCCCGGGCGGGACATCGACCTTCAGTACTTC. The encoded protein is CASSPGRDIDLQYF.

The CDR3 loop reads CASSLRLARTYEQYF. The DNA for the CDR3 is TGTGCCAGCAGTTTACGACTAGCGCGAACCTACGAGCAGTACTTC. This chain connects TRBV6-1 to TRBJ2-7; 8 bases agree with TRBD2. This CDR3 has 15 residues. V lost 5 bases to trimming and J lost 2 bases; unmatched junction nucleotides: 8. The germline V gene has CDR1 MNHNS and CDR2 SASEGT.

V gene TRBV7-6 combines with J gene TRBJ1-5; D is unclear. Germline loops: CDR1 SGHVS, CDR2 FNYEAQ. The CDR3 is 17 residues long. The ends were cut back, 1 base at V and 3 bases at J, with 16 bases in the middle. The DNA of the CDR3 is TGTGCCAGCAGCTTAGGGAGCCCTCAAAGGGACAATCAGCCCCAGCATTTT. As protein: CASSLGSPQRDNQPQHF.

The genes are TRBV10-3 and TRBJ2-5; 7 nucleotides agree with TRBD2. Germline CDR1 reads ENHRY; CDR2 reads SYGVKD. The CDR3 runs 16 residues. The junction had 16 bases not matched to a gene; V was cut back by 8 bases and J by 4 bases. The CDR3 DNA sequence: TGTGCCATCGCTCGGGAGGAACCGACCCATGGAGAGACCCAGTACTTC. Residues: CAIAREEPTHGETQYF.

In its sample, this clone was seen a few times. The rearrangement links TRBV10-2 to TRBJ1-1; no clear D gene. Germline V gene sequence: CDR1 WSHSY, CDR2 SAAADI. Trimming took off 2 bases at V and 1 base at J, with 14 bases between the two ends. The length of the CDR3 is 16 residues. Written as DNA, the CDR3 is TGCGCCAGCAGTGAGGTCCTCGCGGGCAGGAACACTGAAGCTTTCTTT. It yields the protein CASSEVLAGRNTEAFF.

This sequence joins TRBV29-1 and TRBJ1-2; a weak D match, TRBD1 (5 bases). V lost 0 bases and J lost 7, with 12 bases in between. This CDR3 is 13 amino acids long. Looked up from germline, CDR1 is SQVTM and CDR2 is ANQGSEA. This chain's CDR3 is CSVEEPTESGYTF. DNA for the CDR3: TGCAGCGTTGAAGAACCGACAGAAAGTGGCTACACCTTC.

The chain uses TRBV28 and TRBJ2-7; D is possibly TRBD1 or TRBD2 (6 bases each). CDR3 length: 17 residues. Trimming shortened V by 1 base and J by 3 bases, and 19 bases separated the two germline ends. Germline V gives CDR1 MDHEN, CDR2 SYDVKM. Here the CDR3 reads CASSLFRGPQFNYEQYF. For the CDR3, the DNA is TGTGCCAGCAGTTTATTCCGGGGGCCACAATTTAACTACGAGCAGTACTTC.

The J gene is TRBJ1-2, the V gene TRBV27; 10 bases line up with TRBD1. Germline lookup yields CDR1 MNHEY and CDR2 SMNVEV (reference sequence). J gave up 5 bases and V 1 base, and 10 bases lay outside the gene matches. The CDR3 consists of 17 residues. The CDR3 is CASSLFWDRGKGYGYTF. CDR3 coding DNA: TGTGCCAGCAGTTTATTTTGGGACAGGGGAAAGGGTTATGGCTACACCTTC.

This clone has more than one count but fewer than ten. At one end the junction does not follow the germline gene, possibly because of a read error. The chain employs TRBV6-5 and TRBJ1-2, with 8 bases aligning to TRBD1. The CDR3 spans 15 residues. Per the germline V gene, CDR1 is MNHEY and CDR2 is SVGAGI. CDR3 protein: CASSYMDRAERGYTF. The CDR3 nucleotides read TGTGCCAGTAGTTACATGGACAGGGCAGAGCGTGGCTACACCTTC.

V is TRBV10-1 and J is TRBJ1-1; 9 nucleotides match TRBD1. The V segment lost 6 bases and the J segment 3 bases; nucleotides outside the gene matches: 14. Germline CDR1 reads WNHNN; CDR2 reads SYGVQD (reference sequence). The CDR3 spans 17 residues. The CDR3 reads CASRGGDREKGDTEAFF. In DNA, the CDR3 is TGCGCCAGCAGAGGCGGGGACAGGGAGAAGGGGGACACTGAAGCTTTCTTT.

The genes are TRBV6-5 and TRBJ2-7; D possibly corresponds to TRBD2 (6 bases). Germline V CDR1 and CDR2: MNHEY, SVGAGI. Trimming took 5 bases from V and 5 from J, leaving 19 bases between them. This CDR3 comprises 15 residues. This CDR3 reads CASSRGGGARDEQYF. The CDR3, as DNA: TGTGCCAGCAGTCGGGGCGGCGGGGCCCGCGACGAGCAGTACTTC.

The chain links TRBV5-1 to TRBJ2-1; D is perhaps TRBD1 (5 bases). The V gene lost 4 bases and the J gene lost 10 bases, with 15 bases spanning the gap. Germline V gene data show CDR1 as SGHRS and CDR2 as YFSETQ. This CDR3 has 13 residues. The CDR3 sequence: CASSPSSAGEQFF. DNA for the CDR3: TGCGCCAGCAGCCCGAGCAGTGCAGGGGAGCAGTTCTTC.

V usage is TRBV7-6 and J usage is TRBJ1-1; D is possibly TRBD1 (6 bases). The CDR3 contains 15 residues. V was pared by 0 bases and J by 4 bases, with 12 bases between. Germline lookup yields CDR1 SGHVS and CDR2 FNYEAQ. CDR3 sequence: CASSLAGGPGTEAFF. CDR3 in DNA: TGTGCCAGCAGCTTAGCCGGGGGGCCAGGCACTGAAGCTTTCTTT. The complete variable domain, with remaining parts taken from reference TRBV7-6 and TRBJ1-1, reads GAGVSQSPRYKVTKRGQDVALRCDPISGHVSLYWYRQALGQGPEFLTYFNYEAQQDKSGLPNDRFSAERPEGSISTLTIQRTEQRDSAMYRCASSLAGGPGTEAFFGQGTRLTVV.

The V call is TRBV5-1, the J call TRBJ2-7, with D unresolved. Germline V CDR1 and CDR2: SGHRS, YFSETQ. This CDR3 region has 14 residues. V was clipped by 0 bases and J by 5 bases, with 12 bases between them. The CDR3 spells CASSLVLNTNEQYF. CDR3 DNA: TGCGCCAGCAGCTTGGTTTTGAATACGAACGAGCAGTACTTC.

The genes are TRBV7-2 and TRBJ2-3; TRBD2 matches at 9 bases. Looked up from germline, CDR1 is SGHTA and CDR2 is FQGNSA. V shed 1 base and J 8 bases; nucleotides not matched to a gene: 10. CDR3 size: 16 residues. CDR3: CASSLVAGEYRSTQYF. CDR3 sequence (DNA): TGTGCCAGCAGCTTAGTAGCGGGAGAGTATAGGTCTACGCAGTATTTT.

The rearrangement joins TRBV7-2 to TRBJ2-2; the match to TRBD2 covers 9 bases. The V gene end was trimmed by 8 bases and the J gene end by 6 bases; junction bases not matched to a gene: 10. Germline CDR1 is SGHTA and CDR2 is FQGNSA. There are 15 residues in the CDR3. The CDR3 loop is CASRTLAGAPGELFF. The CDR3 DNA follows: TGTGCCAGCCGAACCTTAGCGGGAGCCCCCGGGGAGCTGTTTTTT.

The chain couples TRBV9 to TRBJ2-3; the D is unclear. The CDR3 extends over 16 amino acids. V was shortened by 0 bases and J by 5 bases, with 16 bases between the two germline ends. Germline V CDR1 and CDR2: SGDLS, YYNGEE. Here the CDR3 reads CASSVDYEDIGDTQYF. In DNA, the CDR3 is TGTGCCAGCAGCGTAGACTACGAGGATATAGGAGATACGCAGTATTTT.

This chain connects TRBV10-3 to TRBJ1-1, with D maybe TRBD1 (6 bases). This CDR3 is 14 amino acids long. V lost 2 bases and J 0 bases, leaving 7 bases between the germline ends. The germline CDR1 and CDR2 sequences are ENHRY and SYGVKD. The CDR3 is CAISERGMNTEAFF. The CDR3 nucleotides are TGTGCCATCAGTGAGAGGGGGATGAACACTGAAGCTTTCTTT.